These T cell receptor beta chains were read from a single sample in a study of a mutant IDH1 vaccine in newly diagnosed glioma. No antigens are known for them. The repertoire was sequenced with immunoSEQ multiplex PCR; TCRdb's copy has only in-frame clones and lacks some. The sample records fewer than 25,000 clones, 84% being singletons. The starting material was PBMCs, obtained from a glioma patient whose treatment included an IDH1 peptide vaccine. Receptors originate from a man aged 35 to 55 with glioma. The CDR3 runs from the conserved cysteine through the conserved F or W. The D gene is left open where the match is weak.

16,TRBJ2-7,TRBV19,TRBD1,CASSIPGTGGGYEQYF,TGTGCCAGTAGTATCCCCGGGACAGGGGGTGGTTACGAGCAGTACTTC
16,TRBJ1-3,TRBV19,TRBD1,CASKGSGTGTENTIYF,TGTGCCAGTAAAGGTTCGGGGACAGGGACTGAAAACACCATATATTTT
17,TRBJ2-1,TRBV9,NA,CASSVESSLVTYNEQFF,TGTGCCAGCAGCGTAGAATCGTCCCTGGTCACCTACAATGAGCAGTTCTTC
15,TRBJ1-1,TRBV7-2,TRBD1,CASSKTGGAGTEAFF,TGTGCCAGCAGCAAGACAGGGGGCGCGGGGACTGAAGCTTTCTTT
15,TRBJ1-3,TRBV10-3,NA,CAISGSLLSGNTIYF,TGTGCCATCAGCGGGAGCTTACTCTCTGGAAACACCATATATTTT
16,TRBJ2-7,TRBV4-3,TRBD2,CASSPGGGLAHYEQYF,TGCGCCAGCAGCCCGGGGGGGGGACTAGCGCACTACGAGCAGTACTTC
15,TRBJ1-4,TRBV9,NA,CASSVEGATNEKLFF,TGTGCCAGCAGCGTAGAGGGAGCAACTAATGAAAAACTGTTTTTT
14,TRBJ2-5,TRBV7-7,TRBD1,CASSFSGGQETQYF,TGTGCCAGCAGCTTTTCAGGGGGACAAGAGACCCAGTACTTC
13,TRBJ1-5,TRBV6-5,NA,CASSPGGNQPQHF,TGTGCCAGCAGCCCAGGGGGCAATCAGCCCCAGCATTTT
12,TRBJ2-2,TRBV29-1,NA,CSVVSLGRELFF,TGCAGCGTTGTTTCTCTAGGCAGGGAGCTGTTTTTT
15,TRBJ2-7,TRBV28,TRBD1,CASSLAGQGNYEQYF,TGTGCCAGCAGCCTGGCGGGACAGGGTAATTATGAGCAGTACTTC
16,TRBJ2-5,TRBV19,NA,CASSTPSDIYGETQYF,TGTGCCAGTAGTACCCCTAGCGATATATATGGAGAGACCCAGTACTTC
16,TRBJ2-2,TRBV7-2,NA,CASSLFAGGRTGELFF,TGTGCCAGCAGCTTATTCGCTGGCGGGCGCACCGGGGAGCTGTTTTTT
16,TRBJ2-7,TRBV27,NA,CASRPSWGDASYEQYF,TGTGCCAGCAGGCCATCGTGGGGGGACGCCTCCTACGAGCAGTACTTC
14,TRBJ2-2,TRBV4-1,NA,CASRLQGYTGELFF,TGCGCCAGCAGGCTCCAGGGTTACACCGGGGAGCTGTTTTTT